The 26 T cell receptor beta chains given below trace back to one sample, sequenced in a study of blood T cells in healthy people across ages. For the second PCR, which ran for 7 to 11 cycles, a sample-barcoded 5' primer and a J-beta primer mix were used. TCRdb used MiXCR to reprocess the 5' RACE reads, holding one entry per CDR3 protein. The table has some 1.1 million distinct CDR3 sequences, about two fifths seen once. Sequencing was carried out using blood. Receptors originate from a man aged 18 to 30 in good health.

This clonotype was observed a handful of times. The V call is TRBV12-3 or TRBV12-4, the J call TRBJ2-1; 8 bases agree with TRBD2. J was trimmed by 7 bases and V by 3 bases; bases with no gene match: 8. This CDR3 is 15 amino acids long. The CDR3 here is CASSFQVAGKNEQFF. CDR3 DNA: TGTGCCAGCAGTTTTCAGGTAGCGGGGAAGAATGAGCAGTTCTTC.

The V gene is TRBV18, the J gene TRBJ1-4; D might be TRBD1 (6 bases). V dropped 5 bases and J dropped 6 bases, with 16 bases sitting between them. CDR1 and CDR2 (germline): KGHSH, LQKENI. The CDR3 sequence is 15 residues long. The CDR3 DNA reads TGTGCCAGCTCAAGGGACTCGGACAGAGATGAAAAACTGTTTTTT. Translation: CASSRDSDRDEKLFF.

The V and J genes are TRBV19 and TRBJ1-1; 7 nucleotides agree with TRBD1. The CDR3 runs 14 residues. Germline CDR1 is LNHDA and CDR2 is SQIVND (reference sequence). V dropped 3 bases and J dropped 11; count of bases not matched to a gene: 12. This chain's CDR3 is CASSIDRAPEGAFF. The CDR3 DNA follows: TGTGCCAGTAGTATCGACAGGGCGCCCGAGGGTGCTTTCTTT.

This clonotype was seen a few times. The chain carries TRBV27 and TRBJ1-1; D is ambiguous. CDR1 MNHEY and CDR2 SMNVEV come from the germline V gene (reference sequence). The CDR3 has 12 amino acids. The V and J ends lost 8 bases and 5 bases respectively, with 12 bases between them. CDR3 residues: CASRGGGTEAFF. The CDR3 region has the DNA TGTGCCAGCCGGGGTGGAGGGACTGAAGCTTTCTTT.

In its sample, this clonotype was seen a few times. V usage is TRBV4-2 and J usage is TRBJ2-7, with D possibly matching TRBD2 (5 bases). Germline lookup yields CDR1 LGHNA and CDR2 YNFKEQ. V lost 0 bases and J 2 bases, leaving 11 bases between the germline ends. The CDR3 contains 15 residues. This CDR3 reads CASSQDPGNPYEQYF. CDR3 nucleotides: TGTGCCAGCAGCCAAGACCCCGGGAACCCCTACGAGCAGTACTTC.

The chain has TRBV14 and TRBJ2-7; a weak D match, TRBD2 (6 bases). Trimming pared 3 bases from V and 1 base from J, leaving 10 bases between. From germline, CDR1 is SGHDN and CDR2 FVKESK. This CDR3 is 14 amino acids long. The CDR3 nucleotides are TGTGCCAGCAGCCAGGCGGGGATATCCTACGAGCAGTACTTC. It yields the protein CASSQAGISYEQYF. The full variable domain, in which reference TRBV14 and TRBJ2-7 provide the parts outside the CDR3, is EAGVTQFPSHSVIEKGQTVTLRCDPISGHDNLYWYRRVMGKEIKFLLHFVKESKQDESGMPNNRFLAERTGGTYSTLKVQPAELEDSGVYFCASSQAGISYEQYFGPGTRLTVT.

The chain couples TRBV20-1 to TRBJ2-7; 12 nucleotides match TRBD2. The V segment lost 4 bases and the J segment 2 bases; nucleotides outside the gene matches: 6. CDR3 length: 15 amino acids. CDR1 is DFQATT, CDR2 SNEGSKA, per germline (reference sequence). The CDR3 DNA reads TGCAGTGCTACAAGGACTAGCGGGGAGCCCTACGAGCAGTACTTC. It codes for CSATRTSGEPYEQYF.

This clonotype was recorded at least ten times. This chain links TRBV12-3 or TRBV12-4 with TRBJ1-5, with D uncertain. V lost 6 bases and J 3 bases, leaving 9 bases between the germline ends. The CDR3 length is 13 residues. This chain's CDR3 is CASSQGFNQPQHF. The CDR3 nucleotides are TGTGCCAGCAGCCAAGGTTTCAATCAGCCCCAGCATTTT.

This chain connects TRBV20-1 to TRBJ2-1; possibly TRBD1 or TRBD2 for D (5 bases each). The J call could be wrong; TRBJ2-7 is a better fit for the DNA end. CDR1 is DFQATT and CDR2 is SNEGSKA in the germline V gene (reference sequence). CDR3 size: 15 residues. The CDR3 nucleotides are TGCAGTGCTAGAGCGGGGCAGGAGTTGTACAATGAGCAGTACTTC. It codes for CSARAGQELYNEQYF.

This clonotype has just a few counts. The rearrangement uses TRBV10-3 and TRBJ2-7; weak D call: TRBD1 (6 bases). CDR1 is ENHRY and CDR2 is SYGVKD in the germline V gene. The V end was cut by 0 bases, the J end by 2 bases, with 11 bases between. This CDR3 is 15 amino acids long. The CDR3 nucleotides read TGTGCCATCAGTGAGTCGGGGGACATCACCTACGAGCAGTACTTC. The encoded protein is CAISESGDITYEQYF.

Details on this clonotype: Relative to the germline gene, one junction end is altered; a read error may explain this. The J gene is TRBJ2-3, the V gene TRBV12-3 or TRBV12-4, with D unresolved. The CDR3 length is 13 residues. As DNA, the CDR3 is TGTGCCAGCAGTCCCCCCAGCGCAGATGCGCAGTATTTT. Translated, it gives CASSPPSADAQYF.

This clonotype has just a few counts. The chain carries TRBV5-1 and TRBJ2-1; no firm D call. Germline CDR1 and CDR2: SGHRS and YFSETQ. V dropped 0 bases and J dropped 2 bases, with 12 bases sitting between them. This CDR3 spans 16 amino acids. The CDR3 here is CASSLEGSQPYNEQFF. CDR3 nucleotides: TGCGCCAGCAGCTTGGAGGGCAGTCAACCCTACAATGAGCAGTTCTTC.

The chain's CDR3 is CSARDPGGAYNEQFF. CDR3 nucleotide sequence: TGCAGTGCTAGAGATCCCGGCGGGGCCTACAATGAGCAGTTCTTC. The chain combines TRBV20-1 with TRBJ2-1, with TRBD2 as a possible D gene (6 bases). Trimming removed 0 bases at V and 2 bases at J, with 11 bases between. The CDR3 loop spans 15 amino acids. Germline values: CDR1 DFQATT, CDR2 SNEGSKA (reference sequence).

This clonotype was counted many times. The chain recombines TRBV20-1 with TRBJ2-4; a possible D gene is TRBD2 (6 bases). Trimming left V 6 bases short and J 9 bases short, with 9 bases between. The CDR3 spans 10 residues. The germline V gene has CDR1 DFQATT and CDR2 SNEGSKA (reference sequence). The CDR3 here is CSAGGGIQYF. Here the CDR3 DNA reads TGCAGTGCGGGGGGTGGCATTCAGTACTTC.

This clonotype was seen more than once but under ten times. V and J are TRBV2 and TRBJ2-1, with D perhaps assigned TRBD1 or TRBD2 (6 bases each). The J call is in doubt because the DNA end fits TRBJ2-7 better. Germline V gene sequence: CDR1 SNHLY, CDR2 FYNNEI. The CDR3 spans 13 residues. CDR3 in DNA: TGTGCCAGCAGATTTTCGGGGGACAATGAGCAGTACTTC. Residues: CASRFSGDNEQYF.

Here the CDR3 reads CAGRGDTEAFF. In DNA form, the CDR3 reads TGTGCAGGGAGGGGGGACACTGAAGCTTTCTTT. The V gene is TRBV6-6, the J gene TRBJ1-1, with TRBD1 as a possible D gene (6 bases). This CDR3 contains 11 residues. CDR1 MNHNY and CDR2 SVGAGI come from the germline V gene (reference sequence).

This chain connects TRBV4-1 to TRBJ1-5, with 7 nucleotides matching TRBD1. The germline CDR1 and CDR2 sequences are MGHRA and YSYEKL. CDR3 length: 15 amino acids. The V segment lost 1 base and the J segment 7 bases; nucleotides outside the gene matches: 7. In DNA, the CDR3 is TGCGCCAGCAGCCAAGCTATAGCAGGGGGGCAGCCCCAGCATTTT. Translating gives CASSQAIAGGQPQHF.

The chain couples TRBV14 to TRBJ1-2; D ambiguous. CDR1 is SGHDN and CDR2 is FVKESK in the germline V gene. The CDR3 covers 14 residues. V was shortened by 1 base and J by 1 base, with 7 bases between the two germline ends. CDR3 nucleotides: TGTGCCAGCAGCCAAGCAGGCTTTAACTATGGCTACACCTTC. Its translation is CASSQAGFNYGYTF.

To note about this clonotype: At one boundary the junction diverges from the germline segment, which might be a read error. The chain uses TRBV5-1 and TRBJ2-1; the D gene is possibly TRBD1 (6 bases). CDR1 is SGHRS, CDR2 YFSETQ, per germline. The CDR3 extends over 14 amino acids. CDR3 nucleotide sequence: TGCGCCAGCAGCATGGTTGGGGGCCACAATCAGCAGTTCTTC. Protein: CASSMVGGHNQQFF.

Details on this clonotype: The junction and the germline gene differ at one end; a read error may be behind it. The chain recombines TRBV6-5 with TRBJ2-1; 7 positions match TRBD1. The germline V gene has CDR1 MNHEY and CDR2 SVGAGI. The CDR3 has 14 residues. The CDR3 spells CVSSLRTGTREQFF. CDR3 DNA: TGTGTCAGCAGTTTGCGGACAGGAACCCGGGAGCAGTTCTTC.

This clonotype was observed at least ten times. The V gene is TRBV4-3, the J gene TRBJ1-5, with 9 nucleotides matching TRBD1. Trimming cost V 2 bases and J 4 bases; bases outside gene matches: 6. CDR1 is LGHNA, CDR2 YSLEER, per germline. The CDR3 is 16 amino acids. The CDR3 DNA reads TGCGCCAGCAGCCAATCGCCGGGACAGGGAAATCAGCCCCAGCATTTT. The encoded protein is CASSQSPGQGNQPQHF.

A single count supports this clonotype. The germline gene is not matched at one end of the junction; a read error may be the cause. V is TRBV3-1 and J is TRBJ1-2; D uncertain. The CDR3 has 14 amino acids. Germline V gene sequence: CDR1 LGHDT, CDR2 YNNKEL (reference sequence). The CDR3 reads CTSSQVDGNYGYTF. The CDR3 nucleotides read TGTACCAGCAGCCAAGTAGACGGTAACTATGGCTACACCTTC.

The chain recombines TRBV7-3 with TRBJ1-5; D gene ambiguous. V shed 2 bases and J shed 4 bases, with 6 bases lying between them. From germline, CDR1 is SGHTA and CDR2 FQGTGA. The CDR3 extends over 13 amino acids. The DNA of the CDR3 is TGTGCCAGCAGCTTAGACAAGAATCAGCCCCAGCATTTT. This gives the protein CASSLDKNQPQHF.

This clonotype was seen a single time. At one boundary the junction diverges from the germline segment, which might be a read error. V is TRBV15 and J is TRBJ2-3, with D uncertain. The CDR3 has 13 amino acids. Germline V CDR1 and CDR2: LNHNV, YYDKDF (reference sequence). The CDR3 DNA follows: TGTGCCACCGGCAGAGATTTATCAGATACGCAGTATTTT. Translation: CATGRDLSDTQYF. The full variable domain, completed using reference TRBV15 and TRBJ2-3, is DAMVIQNPRYQVTQFGKPVTLSCSQTLNHNVMYWYQQKSSQAPKLLFHYYDKDFNNEADTPDNFQSRRPNTSFCFLDIRSPGLGDTAMYLCATGRDLSDTQYFGPGTRLTVL.

In regard to this clonotype: At one boundary the junction diverges from the germline segment, which might be a read error. The rearrangement joins TRBV6-5 to TRBJ2-1, with D uncertain. Germline V gene sequence: CDR1 MNHEY, CDR2 SVGAGI. The length of the CDR3 is 15 residues. CDR3 sequence: CASSPGRTAYTEQFF. CDR3 nucleotide sequence: TGTGCCAGCAGCCCAGGTCGTACAGCCTACACTGAGCAGTTCTTC.

V gene TRBV6-1 combines with J gene TRBJ2-7; D is unclear. The J call may be faulty, since TRBJ2-5 better matches the DNA end. Germline values: CDR1 MNHNS, CDR2 SASEGT. The CDR3 extends over 15 amino acids. For the CDR3, the DNA is TGTGCCAGCAGTGAAATTGAAGGATCCCAAGAGACCCAGTACTTC. Protein: CASSEIEGSQETQYF.